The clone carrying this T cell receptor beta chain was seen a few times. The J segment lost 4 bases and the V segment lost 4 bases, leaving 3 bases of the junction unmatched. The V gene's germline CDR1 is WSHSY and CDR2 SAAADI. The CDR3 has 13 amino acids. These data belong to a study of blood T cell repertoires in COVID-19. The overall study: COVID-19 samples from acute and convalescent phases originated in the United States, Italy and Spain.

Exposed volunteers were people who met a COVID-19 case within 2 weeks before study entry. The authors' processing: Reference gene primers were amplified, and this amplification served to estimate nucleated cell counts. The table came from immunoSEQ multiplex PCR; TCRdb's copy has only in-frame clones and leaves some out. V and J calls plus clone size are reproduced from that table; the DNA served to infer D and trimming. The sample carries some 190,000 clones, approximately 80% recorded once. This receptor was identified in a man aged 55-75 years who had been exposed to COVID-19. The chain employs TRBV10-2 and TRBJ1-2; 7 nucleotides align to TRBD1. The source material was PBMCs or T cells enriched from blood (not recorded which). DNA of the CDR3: TGCGCCAGCAGTGGCGGACAGGCCTATGGCTACACCTTC. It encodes CASSGGQAYGYTF.